This is a list of T cell receptor beta chains from one sample in a study of T cell responses to AZD1222 COVID-19 vaccine. Sequenced by immunoSEQ multiplex PCR; TCRdb stores in-frame clones only, minus some. The table lists approximately 150,000 clones, more than 85% of them singletons. Sample: peripheral blood, taken 28 days after the second AZD1222 dose. The receptors were gathered from an adult who received the AZD1222 COVID-19 vaccine. CDR3s include the opening cysteine and the closing phenylalanine or tryptophan. The D gene is left open where the match is weak.

len	v_gene	j_gene	d_gene	CDR3nt	CDR3aa
17	TRBV9	TRBJ2-1	TRBD2	TGTGCCAGCAGCGGAGAGCGGGGAGGGTTCTCCTACAATGAGCAGTTCTTC	CASSGERGGFSYNEQFF
19	TRBV10-3	TRBJ1-5	.	TGTGCCATCAGTGAGATCTTGGGGGCGCCCCATGGGAGCAATCAGCCCCAGCATTTT	CAISEILGAPHGSNQPQHF
13	TRBV7-2	TRBJ2-3	.	TGTGCCAGCAGCCCATCAGCCCCAGATACGCAGTATTTT	CASSPSAPDTQYF
13	TRBV3-1/TRBV3-2	TRBJ1-1	.	TGTGCCAGCAGCCACGGTGGGAACACTGAAGCTTTCTTT	CASSHGGNTEAFF
13	TRBV21-1	TRBJ1-5	.	TGTGCCAGCATCCCGGGAAACAATCAGCCCCAGCATTTT	CASIPGNNQPQHF
14	TRBV6-1	TRBJ1-2	.	TGTGCCAGCAGTGAAGTCGGGGATAACTATGGCTACACCTTC	CASSEVGDNYGYTF
16	TRBV7-6	TRBJ2-5	.	TGTGCCAGCAGCCGACGACCAAGGACACTTAAAGAGACCCAGTACTTC	CASSRRPRTLKETQYF
15	TRBV3-1/TRBV3-2	TRBJ1-1	TRBD1	TGTGCCAGCAGCCAAGCGGACAGGGGGAACACTGAAGCTTTCTTT	CASSQADRGNTEAFF
15	TRBV9	TRBJ1-1	.	TGTGCCAGCAGCGTGACCGGCTCGATGAACACTGAAGCTTTCTTT	CASSVTGSMNTEAFF
15	TRBV5-8	TRBJ1-1	TRBD1	TGTGCCAGCAGCTTGGGGACAGGGCTGGAAACTGAAGCTTTCTTT	CASSLGTGLETEAFF